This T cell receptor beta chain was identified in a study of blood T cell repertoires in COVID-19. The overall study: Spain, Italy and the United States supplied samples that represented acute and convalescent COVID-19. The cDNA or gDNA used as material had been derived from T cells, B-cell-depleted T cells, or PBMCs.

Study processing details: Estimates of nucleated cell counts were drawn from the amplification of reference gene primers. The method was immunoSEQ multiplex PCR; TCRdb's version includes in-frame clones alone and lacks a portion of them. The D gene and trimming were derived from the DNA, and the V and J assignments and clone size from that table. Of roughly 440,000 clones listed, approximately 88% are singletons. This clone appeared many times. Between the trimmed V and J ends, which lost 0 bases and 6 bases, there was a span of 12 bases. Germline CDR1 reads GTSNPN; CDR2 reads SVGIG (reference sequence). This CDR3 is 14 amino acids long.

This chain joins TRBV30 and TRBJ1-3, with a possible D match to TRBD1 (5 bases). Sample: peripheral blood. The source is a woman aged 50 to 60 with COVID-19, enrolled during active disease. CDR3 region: CAWSVRQMENTIYF. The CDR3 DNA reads TGTGCCTGGAGTGTAAGACAGATGGAAAACACCATATATTTT.